The source of this T cell receptor beta chain is a study of cytomegalovirus exposure and HLA in healthy donors. Whole-study findings and limits: It was approximately 150 TCR beta chains that were listed as cytomegalovirus-associated.

Here immunoSEQ multiplex PCR was the method, and the copy in TCRdb shows in-frame clones only, minus some. The data hold approximately 120,000 clones, with around 94% observed a single time. Of note for this clone: Its antigen is not identified.

CDR3 length equals 15 residues. The germline gives CDR1 SNHLY, CDR2 FYNNEI. V was pared by 7 bases and J by 0 bases, with 13 bases between. The sequenced sample consisted of PBMCs. The genes are TRBV2 and TRBJ1-5, with D possibly TRBD1 on 6 matching bases. The sequence came from a woman between 18 and 29 years old in good health and CMV-seronegative. The CDR3 DNA follows: TGTGCCAGCACCAGGACAGATTATAGCAATCAGCCCCAGCATTTT. This translates into CASTRTDYSNQPQHF. Filled out from reference TRBV2 and TRBJ1-5, the complete variable domain reads EPEVTQTPSHQVTQMGQEVILRCVPISNHLYFYWYRQILGQKVEFLVSFYNNEISEKSEIFDDQFSVERPDGSNFTLKIRSTKLEDSAMYFCASTRTDYSNQPQHFGDGTRLSIL.